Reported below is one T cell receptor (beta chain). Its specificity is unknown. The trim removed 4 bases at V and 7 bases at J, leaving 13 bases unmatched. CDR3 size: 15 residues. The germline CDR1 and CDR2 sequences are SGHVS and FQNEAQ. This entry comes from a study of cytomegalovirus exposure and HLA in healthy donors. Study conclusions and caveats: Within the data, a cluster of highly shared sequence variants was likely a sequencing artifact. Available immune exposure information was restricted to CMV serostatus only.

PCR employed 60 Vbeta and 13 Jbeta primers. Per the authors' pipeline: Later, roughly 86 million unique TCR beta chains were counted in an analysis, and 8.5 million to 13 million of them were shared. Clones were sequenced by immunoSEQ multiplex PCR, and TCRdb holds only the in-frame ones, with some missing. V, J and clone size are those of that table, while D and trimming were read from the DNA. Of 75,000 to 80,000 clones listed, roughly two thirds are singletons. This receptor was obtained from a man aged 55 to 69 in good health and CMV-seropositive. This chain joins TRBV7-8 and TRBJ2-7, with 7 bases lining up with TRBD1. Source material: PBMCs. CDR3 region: CASSSSGTAPREQYF. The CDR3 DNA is TGTGCCAGCAGCTCCTCCGGGACAGCCCCCAGGGAGCAGTACTTC.